These 29 T cell receptor beta chains came from one sample sequenced in a study of cytomegalovirus exposure and HLA in healthy donors. PCR used 60 Vbeta primers and 13 Jbeta primers. Profiled with immunoSEQ multiplex PCR; TCRdb holds only in-frame clones, not every one. The profile covers fewer than 200,000 clones, with around 80% appearing a single time and 4.5% to 5.5% taken by the ten largest. The sample consisted of PBMCs. The receptors derive from a woman aged 50 to 60 in good health and CMV-seropositive.

The chain uses TRBV25-1 and TRBJ1-3; D is possibly TRBD1 (6 bases). Germline V gene data show CDR1 as MGHDK and CDR2 as SYGVNS. V was trimmed by 2 bases and J by 7 bases, leaving 18 bases between them. This CDR3 is 16 amino acids long. This chain's CDR3 is CASSEQGRGFVNTIYF. The CDR3 DNA is TGTGCCAGCAGTGAACAGGGCAGGGGCTTTGTGAACACCATATATTTT.

A note on this clone: The junction and the germline gene differ at one end; a read error may be behind it. The genes are TRBV5-1 and TRBJ2-1, with 9 bases that match TRBD1. The CDR3 sequence is 14 residues long. Germline CDR1 SGHRS, CDR2 YFSETQ. The CDR3 DNA reads TGCGCCAGCAGCCCCGGACAGGGGTGGAGTGAGCAGCTCTTC. Translated: CASSPGQGWSEQLF.

The chain uses TRBV30 and TRBJ1-5; 11 bases are shared with TRBD1. Germline trimming cut 1 base from V and 2 bases from J; bases unmatched to any gene: 10. The CDR3 loop spans 18 amino acids. Per the germline V gene, CDR1 is GTSNPN and CDR2 is SVGIG (reference sequence). Written as DNA, the CDR3 is TGTGCCTGGAGTGAGACCGGGACAGGGGGATTTGGCAATCAGCCCCAGCATTTT. Protein product: CAWSETGTGGFGNQPQHF.

V usage is TRBV6-5 and J usage is TRBJ2-5; 12 positions match TRBD2. Germline lookup yields CDR1 MNHEY and CDR2 SVGAGI. The CDR3 is 15 residues long. Losses at the gene ends were 6 bases for V and 5 bases for J; bases not matched to a gene: 7. CDR3 DNA sequence: TGTGCCAGCAGATCTAGCGGGGGGGCGGGTGAGACCCAGTACTTC. Its translation: CASRSSGGAGETQYF.

The chain couples TRBV28 to TRBJ2-2, with 10 bases matching TRBD1. This CDR3 region has 15 residues. Germline CDR1 MDHEN, CDR2 SYDVKM. The junction had 9 bases not matched to a gene; V was cut back by 5 bases and J by 9 bases. The chain's CDR3 is CASSGRTGGGRELFF. The CDR3 region has the DNA TGTGCCAGCAGTGGGAGGACAGGGGGGGGTCGGGAGCTGTTTTTT.

This chain joins TRBV2 and TRBJ1-2; no clear D. Trimming removed 7 bases from V and 4 bases from J, with 10 bases in between. CDR3 length equals 12 residues. Germline lookup yields CDR1 SNHLY and CDR2 FYNNEI. Here the CDR3 reads CASNTKVYGYTF. CDR3 coding DNA: TGTGCCAGCAACACAAAAGTCTATGGCTACACCTTC.

The chain is built from TRBV5-1 and TRBJ2-5; 10 bases fit TRBD2. The length of the CDR3 is 13 residues. Germline V gene sequence: CDR1 SGHRS, CDR2 YFSETQ. The J segment lost 5 bases and the V segment lost 5 bases, leaving 3 bases of the junction unmatched. The CDR3 coding sequence is TGCGCCAGCAGTTCGGGACTAGCGGAGACCCAGTACTTC. Its protein product is CASSSGLAETQYF.

The chain joins TRBV21-1 to TRBJ1-5; the table's D call, TRBD1, was not checked against the DNA. TRBV21-1 corresponds to a pseudogene. CDR3 size: 14 residues. CDR3 nucleotide sequence: TGTGCCAGCAGCATAGGGCAGGGCGGTCGGCCCCAGCATTTT. It specifies CASSIGQGGRPQHF.

This clone appeared a single time. V gene TRBV30 combines with J gene TRBJ1-2; 9 nucleotides line up with TRBD1. V trimming: 3 bases; J trimming: 4 bases; junction bases outside the gene matches: 9. The CDR3 length is 15 residues. From germline, CDR1 is GTSNPN and CDR2 SVGIG (reference sequence). For the CDR3, the DNA is TGTGCCTGGAGCAACACAGGGGGCCAGAGCTATGGCTACACCTTC. This sequence encodes CAWSNTGGQSYGYTF.

The chain carries TRBV7-2 and TRBJ1-2, with a possible D match to TRBD1 (6 bases). Between the trimmed V and J ends, which lost 4 bases and 4 bases, there was a span of 13 bases. Germline V lookup: CDR1 SGHTA, CDR2 FQGNSA. This CDR3 has 14 amino acids. CDR3 sequence: CASSSTTGRYGYTF. Written as DNA, the CDR3 is TGTGCCAGCAGCTCCACGACAGGTCGCTATGGCTACACCTTC.

The rearrangement links TRBV10-3 to TRBJ2-5; 13 bases are shared with TRBD2. The V segment lost 3 bases and the J segment 0 bases; nucleotides outside the gene matches: 1. CDR3 length: 16 amino acids. Germline assignment: CDR1 ENHRY and CDR2 SYGVKD. Here the CDR3 DNA reads TGTGCCATCAGTGACGGACTAGCGGGGGACCAAGAGACCCAGTACTTC. It is translated as CAISDGLAGDQETQYF.

The V call is TRBV4-2, the J call TRBJ2-5, with 13 bases identical to TRBD2. CDR3 length equals 17 residues. V trimming: 2 bases; J trimming: 5 bases; junction bases outside the gene matches: 8. Germline assignment: CDR1 LGHNA and CDR2 YNFKEQ. CDR3 sequence reads: CASSQRTSGRGDETQYF. CDR3 bases: TGTGCCAGCAGCCAAAGGACTAGCGGGAGAGGCGATGAGACCCAGTACTTC.

This chain uses TRBV5-1 with TRBJ1-1; 7 nucleotides align to TRBD1. This CDR3 contains 14 residues. The J segment lost 1 base and the V segment lost 4 bases, leaving 4 bases of the junction unmatched. Per the germline V gene, CDR1 is SGHRS and CDR2 is YFSETQ. CDR3 loop: CASSPWTGNTEAFF. The CDR3 bases are TGCGCCAGCAGCCCCTGGACAGGGAACACTGAAGCTTTCTTT.

The V and J genes are TRBV28 and TRBJ1-6; D is ambiguous. V lost 6 bases to trimming and J lost 8 bases, with 14 bases between them. Germline V gene data show CDR1 as MDHEN and CDR2 as SYDVKM. This CDR3 contains 14 residues. The DNA for the CDR3 is TGTGCCAGCAGCCTCGAGGTCTCCTATTCACCCCTCCACTTT. This codes for CASSLEVSYSPLHF.

The chain combines TRBV5-5 with TRBJ2-7, with 7 bases lining up with TRBD1. Germline assignment: CDR1 SGHKS and CDR2 YYEKEE (reference sequence). The CDR3 loop spans 15 amino acids. J gave up 5 bases and V 4 bases, and 12 bases lay outside the gene matches. The CDR3: CASSPWTGTVHEQYF. The CDR3 nucleotides read TGTGCCAGCAGCCCTTGGACAGGTACGGTCCACGAGCAGTACTTC.

The V gene is TRBV11-2, the J gene TRBJ2-3; TRBD2 matches at 7 bases. J gave up 6 bases and V 3 bases, and 6 bases lay outside the gene matches. Germline lookup yields CDR1 SGHAT and CDR2 FQNNGV. The CDR3 has 14 residues. The CDR3 nucleotides are TGTGCCAGCAGCTTTTTGGACGGGAGGGATACGCAGTATTTT. It is translated as CASSFLDGRDTQYF.

This CDR3 reads CASILGQGNTDTQYF. The CDR3 nucleotides are TGCGCCAGCATTCTAGGACAGGGAAACACAGATACGCAGTATTTT. This sequence joins TRBV10-1 and TRBJ2-3; TRBD1 matches at 8 bases. V trimming: 7 bases; J trimming: 2 bases; junction bases outside the gene matches: 8. The CDR3 is made up of 15 amino acids. Germline loops: CDR1 WNHNN, CDR2 SYGVQD (reference sequence).

This rearrangement joins TRBV19 to TRBJ1-2; 8 bases are shared with TRBD1. Trimming cost V 0 bases and J 5 bases; bases outside gene matches: 2. Per germline, CDR1 LNHDA and CDR2 SQIVND (reference sequence). CDR3 length: 14 amino acids. The CDR3 DNA reads as TGTGCCAGTAGTATAGATCACAGGGGGTATGGCTACACCTTC. Translating it yields CASSIDHRGYGYTF.

The chain carries TRBV27 and TRBJ2-1; 9 bases fit TRBD1. Germline V gives CDR1 MNHEY, CDR2 SMNVEV (reference sequence). V shed 7 bases, J shed 5 bases, and the junction held 9 bases outside the gene matches. The length of the CDR3 is 15 residues. CDR3 region: CASTRGTGPHNEQFF. The CDR3 nucleotides are TGTGCCAGCACTAGGGGGACAGGGCCACACAATGAGCAGTTCTTC.

The V call is TRBV7-2, the J call TRBJ2-1; a possible D gene is TRBD1 (5 bases). V lost 2 bases, J lost 4 bases, and 12 bases lay in between. CDR1 and CDR2 from the germline V gene are SGHTA and FQGNSA. The CDR3 length is 15 residues. The CDR3, as DNA: TGTGCCAGCAGCTTATTCGCAGGGTCTTACAATGAGCAGTTCTTC. This translates into CASSLFAGSYNEQFF. Looking up the rest from reference TRBV7-2 and TRBJ2-1 gives the full variable domain: GAGVSQSPSNKVTEKGKDVELRCDPISGHTALYWYRQSLGQGLEFLIYFQGNSAPDKSGLPSDRFSAERTGGSVSTLTIQRTQQEDSAVYLCASSLFAGSYNEQFFGPGTRLTVL.

V gene TRBV4-1 combines with J gene TRBJ2-5; 14 bases align to TRBD2. TRBJ2-7 explains the end of the DNA better; the J call may be wrong. The CDR3 spans 17 residues. From germline, CDR1 is MGHRA and CDR2 YSYEKL. The CDR3, as DNA: TGCGCCAGCAGCCTCGCCCGACTAGCGGGAGGGTCCTACGAGCAGTACTTC. It specifies CASSLARLAGGSYEQYF.

V usage is TRBV4-1 and J usage is TRBJ2-1, with D perhaps matching TRBD2 (6 bases). Germline CDR1 is MGHRA and CDR2 is YSYEKL. The ends were cut back, 0 bases at V and 1 base at J, with 16 bases in the middle. This CDR3 has 18 residues. The CDR3 here is CASSQDGGGEVSYNEQFF. CDR3 nucleotide sequence: TGCGCCAGCAGCCAAGATGGTGGCGGGGAGGTTTCCTACAATGAGCAGTTCTTC.

The chain has TRBV27 and TRBJ2-3; D ambiguous. With 4 bases removed from V and 4 bases from J, the gap between germline ends came to 9 bases. The CDR3 spans 13 residues. Germline CDR1 MNHEY, CDR2 SMNVEV (reference sequence). The CDR3 DNA reads as TGTGCCAGCAGTTCAGGAAAGCCAGATACGCAGTATTTT. Amino acid sequence: CASSSGKPDTQYF.

This clone was found once. The J gene is TRBJ2-3, the V gene TRBV27, with 7 bases matching TRBD2. V lost 8 bases to trimming and J lost 5 bases; unmatched junction nucleotides: 19. The CDR3 contains 17 residues. Germline V gene data show CDR1 as MNHEY and CDR2 as SMNVEV (reference sequence). The chain's CDR3 is CASGGDWGRIALDTQYF. In nucleotides, the CDR3 is TGTGCCAGCGGGGGGGATTGGGGGAGGATAGCCCTAGATACGCAGTATTTT.

This CDR3 reads CASRRGLDEQFF. The CDR3, as DNA: TGTGCCAGCAGGAGGGGGTTGGATGAGCAGTTCTTC. The rearrangement joins TRBV2 to TRBJ2-1, with D possibly being TRBD1 (6 bases). CDR1 and CDR2 (germline): SNHLY, FYNNEI. The CDR3 contains 12 residues. Trimming pared 6 bases from V and 8 bases from J, leaving 11 bases between.

V usage is TRBV5-3 and J usage is TRBJ2-7; D is possibly TRBD1 (5 bases). TRBV5-3 is assigned to the ORF class and has an uncertain function. The CDR3 has 13 residues. V was pared by 4 bases and J by 12 bases, with 20 bases between. This CDR3 is CARSPGLTPRAYF. The CDR3 coding sequence is TGTGCCAGAAGCCCGGGTCTTACCCCCAGGGCGTACTTC.

This sequence joins TRBV5-5 and TRBJ2-5; 9 bases fit TRBD1. The germline V gene has CDR1 SGHKS and CDR2 YYEKEE (reference sequence). This CDR3 has 15 residues. V gave up 0 bases and J gave up 5 bases; unmatched junction bases: 5. This chain's CDR3 is CASSLVDRGPETQYF. The CDR3 DNA reads TGTGCCAGCAGCTTGGTGGACAGGGGTCCGGAGACCCAGTACTTC.

This clone was picked up a small number of times. Written as DNA, the CDR3 is TGTGCCAGCAGCGCCGAGAGTATGAACACTGAAGCTTTCTTT. This sequence encodes CASSAESMNTEAFF. The chain employs TRBV9 and TRBJ1-1; no firm D call. Germline values: CDR1 SGDLS, CDR2 YYNGEE. The CDR3 runs 14 residues. Trimming cost V 3 bases and J 0 bases, with 9 bases left between them.

V and J are TRBV6-5 and TRBJ1-6; D possibly corresponds to TRBD1 (6 bases). The CDR3 sequence is 15 residues long. CDR1 is MNHEY and CDR2 is SVGAGI in the germline V gene. Trimming removed 6 bases from V and 7 bases from J, with 16 bases in between. In DNA form, the CDR3 reads TGTGCCAGCAGGCCTGGACAGATAGTCAATTCACCCCTCCACTTT. Translated: CASRPGQIVNSPLHF.